Listed below are T cell receptor beta chains from one sample, sequenced in a study of shared clonotypes between healthy human individuals. Some clones are missing from TCRdb's copy, which holds only in-frame ones; the method was immunoSEQ multiplex PCR. The sample includes 2,500,000 or so clones, 93% of them seen just once. Sequenced input: naive CD4+ T cells from PBMCs. These TCRs come from a man aged 18 to 29 in good health. Some clones in this sample may be carry-over from other donors' samples. Each CDR3 is given with its conserved first and last residue.

cdr3_aa	v_call	j_call
CATSSARGYRNEKLFF	TRBV15	TRBJ1-4
CASSLETSGRRYEQYF	TRBV5-8	TRBJ2-7
CASSIASGLAGLQFF	TRBV7-9	TRBJ2-1
CASSSLRGQGALESNQPQHF	TRBV27	TRBJ1-5
CASSSARGSNEQYF	TRBV6-5	TRBJ2-7
CASSMKGGTPSSYNEQFF	TRBV19	TRBJ2-1
CASGLAIGGVGTEAFF	TRBV7-8	TRBJ1-1
CASSLEPGNTIYF	TRBV5-1	TRBJ1-3
CASSRGGGETQYF	TRBV5-1	TRBJ2-5
CASPGDRGHNEQFF	TRBV30	TRBJ2-1
CAISSDRVDQPQHF	TRBV10-3	TRBJ1-5
CASSPKRTSGEETQYF	TRBV4-1	TRBJ2-5
CASSLVGVSGVEAFF	TRBV5-1	TRBJ1-1
CASSLRSPADTEAFF	TRBV5-1	TRBJ1-1
CASSADLPQGDGAFF	TRBV9	TRBJ1-1
CASSSGQGHTGELFF	TRBV5-1	TRBJ2-2
CASSFDSGARETQYF	TRBV28	TRBJ2-5
CASSLVPSGDLLRYEQYF	TRBV11-3	TRBJ2-7
CASSFSEGPYEQYF	TRBV11-3	TRBJ2-7
CAISANTGGSYNEQFF	TRBV10-3	TRBJ2-1
CASRPHTGKNTEAFF	TRBV28	TRBJ1-1
CASSQGHRVDEQYF	TRBV4-3	NA
CALGNAQGPTGELFF	TRBV5-4	TRBJ2-2
CASRGEHWRGYTF	TRBV27	TRBJ1-2
CASKREVAISYEQYF	TRBV6-1	TRBJ2-7
CASSLEKARGRDTQYF	TRBV7-3	TRBJ2-3
CASSLVDEGETQYF	TRBV5-1	TRBJ2-5
CASSFDGWYNSPLHF	TRBV7-2	TRBJ1-6
CASRGGGGPKAYEQYF	TRBV2	TRBJ2-7
CASSPEISSYNEQFF	TRBV18	TRBJ2-1
CAWGPMNTEAFF	TRBV30	TRBJ1-1
CASRSIPSVAGVGNEQFF	TRBV12-2	TRBJ2-1
CASSLFSGSNQPQHF	TRBV28	TRBJ1-5
CASSPLRSSANTGELFF	TRBV5-1	TRBJ2-2
CASSEYDRSYNEQFF	TRBV6-1	TRBJ2-1
CASSGQYQETQYF	TRBV5-1	TRBJ2-5
CARGNRGSYEQYF	TRBV5-8	TRBJ2-7
CASSAIDRGTGELFF	TRBV6-1	TRBJ2-2
CASSLTLTGMNTEAFF	TRBV5-1	TRBJ1-1